This TCR beta chain was identified during a study of T-cell memory formation after mild COVID-19. Study results and caveats: Second-wave clones that peaked on day 37 lacked confirmed SARS-CoV-2 specificity. CD4+ clones that contracted lay mainly in CM and EM; CD8+ ones lay in EMRA. Cross-reactive memory appears to have joined, as suggested by some responding clones showing up in pre-infection memory.

Germline V gene data show CDR1 as SGHVS and CDR2 as FNYEAQ. This CDR3 spans 16 amino acids. V shed 4 bases and J shed 6 bases, with 22 bases lying between them. In TCRdb, the 5' RACE reads were re-called with MiXCR into one record per CDR3 protein. The sample has tens of thousands of distinct CDR3 sequences, 6.6% seen once; the top ten hold 0.79%. The sample holds many counts of this clonotype. The antigen is not known. Input material: PBMCs or a T cell subset sorted from them (not recorded which). This chain links TRBV7-6 with TRBJ2-7, with D perhaps TRBD2 (6 bases). The source of this sequence is an adult who had mild COVID-19 (a few samples of this study predate the infection). Cell type and time point are not known. This CDR3 reads CASSSQTGTGPGEQYF. CDR3 coding DNA: TGTGCCAGCAGCTCACAAACCGGGACTGGACCGGGCGAGCAGTACTTC.